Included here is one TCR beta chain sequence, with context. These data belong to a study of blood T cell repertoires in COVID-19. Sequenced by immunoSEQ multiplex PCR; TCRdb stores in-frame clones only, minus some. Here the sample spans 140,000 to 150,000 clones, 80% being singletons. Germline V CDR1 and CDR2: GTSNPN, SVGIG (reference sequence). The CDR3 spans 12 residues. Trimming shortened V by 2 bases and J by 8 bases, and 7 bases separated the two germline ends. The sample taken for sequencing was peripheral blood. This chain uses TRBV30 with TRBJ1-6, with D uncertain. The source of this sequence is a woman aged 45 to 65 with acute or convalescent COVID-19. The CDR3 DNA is TGTGCCTGGAGTCAGATCGATTCACCCCTCCACTTT. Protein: CAWSQIDSPLHF.